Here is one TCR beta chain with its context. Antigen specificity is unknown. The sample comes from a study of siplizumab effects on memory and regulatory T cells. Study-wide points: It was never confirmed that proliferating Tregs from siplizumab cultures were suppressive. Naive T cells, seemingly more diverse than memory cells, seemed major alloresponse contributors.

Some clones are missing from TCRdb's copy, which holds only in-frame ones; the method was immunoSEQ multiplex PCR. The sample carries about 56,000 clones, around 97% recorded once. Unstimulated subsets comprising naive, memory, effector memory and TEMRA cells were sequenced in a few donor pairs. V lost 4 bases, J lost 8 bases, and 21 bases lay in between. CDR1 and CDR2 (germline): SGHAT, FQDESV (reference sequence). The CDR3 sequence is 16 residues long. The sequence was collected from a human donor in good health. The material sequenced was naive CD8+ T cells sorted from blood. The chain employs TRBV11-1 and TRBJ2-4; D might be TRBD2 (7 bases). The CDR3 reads CASSSNERGAGDIQYF. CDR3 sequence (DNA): TGTGCCAGCAGCTCAAACGAAAGGGGGGCGGGAGACATTCAGTACTTC. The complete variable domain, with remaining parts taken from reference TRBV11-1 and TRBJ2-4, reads EAEVAQSPRYKITEKSQAVAFWCDPISGHATLYWYRQILGQGPELLVQFQDESVVDDSQLPKDRFSAERLKGVDSTLKIQPAELGDSAMYLCASSSNERGAGDIQYFGAGTRLSVL.